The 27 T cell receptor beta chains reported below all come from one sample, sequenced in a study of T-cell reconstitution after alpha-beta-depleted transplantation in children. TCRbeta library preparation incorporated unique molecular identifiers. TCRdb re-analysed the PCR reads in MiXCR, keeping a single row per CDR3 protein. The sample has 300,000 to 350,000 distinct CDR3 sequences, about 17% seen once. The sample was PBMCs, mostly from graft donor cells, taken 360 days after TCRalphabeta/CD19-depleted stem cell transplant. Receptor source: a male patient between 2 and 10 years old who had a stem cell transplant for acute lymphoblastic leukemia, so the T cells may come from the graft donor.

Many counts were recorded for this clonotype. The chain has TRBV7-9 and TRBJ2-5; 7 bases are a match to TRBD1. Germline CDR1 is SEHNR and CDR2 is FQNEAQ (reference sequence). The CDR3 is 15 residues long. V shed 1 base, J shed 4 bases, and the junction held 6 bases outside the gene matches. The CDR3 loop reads CASSLGGQMGETQYF. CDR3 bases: TGTGCCAGCAGCTTAGGGGGACAGATGGGAGAGACCCAGTACTTC.

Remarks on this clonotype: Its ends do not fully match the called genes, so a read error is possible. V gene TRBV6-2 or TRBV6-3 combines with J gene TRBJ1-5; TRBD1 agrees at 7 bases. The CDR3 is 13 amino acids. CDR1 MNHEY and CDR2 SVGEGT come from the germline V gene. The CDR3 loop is CASSKTGNRPQHF. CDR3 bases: TGTGCCAGCAGCAAGACAGGGAATCGGCCCCAGCATTTT.

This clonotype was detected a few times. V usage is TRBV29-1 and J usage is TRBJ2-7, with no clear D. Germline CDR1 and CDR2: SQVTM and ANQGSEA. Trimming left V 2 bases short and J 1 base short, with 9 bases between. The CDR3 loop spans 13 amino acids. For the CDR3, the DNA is TGCAGCGTTGAATCGGTGAATTCCTACGAGCAGTACTTC. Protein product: CSVESVNSYEQYF.

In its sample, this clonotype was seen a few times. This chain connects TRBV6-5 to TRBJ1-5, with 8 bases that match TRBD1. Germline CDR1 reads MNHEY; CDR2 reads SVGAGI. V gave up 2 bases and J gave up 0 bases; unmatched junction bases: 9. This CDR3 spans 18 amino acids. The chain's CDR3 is CASSYPGTGSYSNQPQHF. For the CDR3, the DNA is TGTGCCAGCAGTTACCCCGGGACAGGTAGCTATAGCAATCAGCCCCAGCATTTT.

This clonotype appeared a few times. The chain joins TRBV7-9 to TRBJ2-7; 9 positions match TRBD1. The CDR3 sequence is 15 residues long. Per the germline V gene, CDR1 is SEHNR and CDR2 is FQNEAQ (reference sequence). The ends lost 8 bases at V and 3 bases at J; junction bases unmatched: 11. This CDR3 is CASYPRDRAIYEQYF. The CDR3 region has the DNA TGTGCCAGCTACCCCCGGGACAGGGCGATCTACGAGCAGTACTTC.

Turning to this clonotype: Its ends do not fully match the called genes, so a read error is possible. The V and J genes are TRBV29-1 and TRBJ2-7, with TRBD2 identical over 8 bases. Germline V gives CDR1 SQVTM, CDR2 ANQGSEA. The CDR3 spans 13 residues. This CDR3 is CSVEAGLGYEQYF. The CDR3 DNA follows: TGCAGCGTAGAAGCGGGACTAGGTTACGAGCAGTACTTC.

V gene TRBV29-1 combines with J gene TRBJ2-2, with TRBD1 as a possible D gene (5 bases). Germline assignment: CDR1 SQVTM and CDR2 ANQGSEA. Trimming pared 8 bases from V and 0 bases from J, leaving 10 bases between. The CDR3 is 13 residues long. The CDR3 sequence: CSIVDTNTGELFF. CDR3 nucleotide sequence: TGCAGCATTGTGGACACGAACACCGGGGAGCTGTTTTTT.

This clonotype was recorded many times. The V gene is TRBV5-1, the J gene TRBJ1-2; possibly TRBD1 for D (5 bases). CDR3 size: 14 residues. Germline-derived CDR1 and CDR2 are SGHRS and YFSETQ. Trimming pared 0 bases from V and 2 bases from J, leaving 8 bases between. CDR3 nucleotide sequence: TGCGCCAGCAGCTTGGTGCGGGGGAACTATGGCTACACCTTC. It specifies CASSLVRGNYGYTF.

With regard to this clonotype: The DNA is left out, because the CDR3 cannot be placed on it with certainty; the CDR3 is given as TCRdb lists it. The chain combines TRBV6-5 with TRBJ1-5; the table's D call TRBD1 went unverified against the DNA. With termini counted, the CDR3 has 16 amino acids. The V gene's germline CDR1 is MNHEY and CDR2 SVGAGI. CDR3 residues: CASSTSTGGRNQPQHF.

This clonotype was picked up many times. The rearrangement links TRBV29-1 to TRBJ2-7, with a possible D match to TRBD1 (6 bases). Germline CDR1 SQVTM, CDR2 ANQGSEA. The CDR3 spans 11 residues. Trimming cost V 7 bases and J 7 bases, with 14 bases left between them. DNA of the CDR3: TGCAGCGGTAGGGACAACGGGGAGCAGTACTTC. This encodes CSGRDNGEQYF.

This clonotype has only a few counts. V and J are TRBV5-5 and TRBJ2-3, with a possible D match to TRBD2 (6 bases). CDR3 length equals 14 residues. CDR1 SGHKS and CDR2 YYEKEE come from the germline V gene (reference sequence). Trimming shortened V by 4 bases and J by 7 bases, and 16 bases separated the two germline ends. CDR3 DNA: TGTGCCAGCAGCCCGCCTCCGACTAGTTATACGCAGTATTTT. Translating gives CASSPPPTSYTQYF.

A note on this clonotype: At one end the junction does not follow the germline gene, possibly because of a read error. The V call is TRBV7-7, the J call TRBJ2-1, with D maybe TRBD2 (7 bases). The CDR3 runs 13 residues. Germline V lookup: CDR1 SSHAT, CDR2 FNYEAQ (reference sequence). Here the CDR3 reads CASSLVRGGPPFF. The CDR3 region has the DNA TGTGCTAGCAGCTTAGTAAGGGGGGGACCGCCGTTCTTC. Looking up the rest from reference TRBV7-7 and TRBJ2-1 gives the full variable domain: GAGVSQSPRYKVTKRGQDVTLRCDPISSHATLYWYQQALGQGPEFLTYFNYEAQPDKSGLPSDRFSAERPEGSISTLTIQRTEQRDSAMYRCASSLVRGGPPFFGPGTRLTVL.

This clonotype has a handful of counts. The CDR3 protein is CASSQDTGSGYTF. CDR3 coding DNA: TGTGCCAGCAGCCAAGATACAGGGTCAGGCTACACCTTC. The chain uses TRBV4-2 and TRBJ1-2; D possibly corresponds to TRBD1 (6 bases). CDR1 is LGHNA, CDR2 YNFKEQ, per germline. V gave up 0 bases and J gave up 8 bases, with 10 bases separating them. The CDR3 runs to 13 residues.

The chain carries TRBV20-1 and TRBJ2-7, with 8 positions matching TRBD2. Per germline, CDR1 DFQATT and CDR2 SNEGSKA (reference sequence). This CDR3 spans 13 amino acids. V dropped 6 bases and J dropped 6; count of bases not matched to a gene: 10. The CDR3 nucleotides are TGCAGTGCCAGTCTCGGGAGGGCCAGCGAGCAGTACTTC. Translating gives CSASLGRASEQYF.

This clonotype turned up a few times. The DNA of the CDR3 is TGTGCCAGCAGCCAAGCTAATAGGGGCACCGGGGAGCTGTTTTTT. Translating it yields CASSQANRGTGELFF. The chain recombines TRBV4-2 with TRBJ2-2, with a weak D call TRBD1 (5 bases). V was trimmed by 1 base and J by 4 bases, leaving 10 bases between them. In germline, CDR1 is LGHNA, CDR2 YNFKEQ. This CDR3 spans 15 amino acids.

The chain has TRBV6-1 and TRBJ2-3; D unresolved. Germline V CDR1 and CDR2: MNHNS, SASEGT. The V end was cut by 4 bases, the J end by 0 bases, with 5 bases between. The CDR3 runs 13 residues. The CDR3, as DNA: TGTGCCAGCAGTGTTGCTAGCACAGATACGCAGTATTTT. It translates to CASSVASTDTQYF.

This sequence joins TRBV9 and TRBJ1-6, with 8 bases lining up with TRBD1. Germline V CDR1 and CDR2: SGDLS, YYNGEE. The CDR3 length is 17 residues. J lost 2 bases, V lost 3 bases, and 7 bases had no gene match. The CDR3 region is CASSAQSGGAYNSPLHF. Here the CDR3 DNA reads TGTGCCAGCAGCGCCCAATCAGGGGGCGCCTATAATTCACCCCTCCACTTT.

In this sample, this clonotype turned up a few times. The CDR3 bases are TGCGCCAGCAGCCCCCCACGGACCAGGTTATACGAGCAGTACTTC. Translating gives CASSPPRTRLYEQYF. The chain is built from TRBV4-1 and TRBJ2-7; D call uncertain. V lost 4 bases to trimming and J lost 4 bases, with 17 bases between them. Per germline, CDR1 MGHRA and CDR2 YSYEKL. The CDR3 is 15 amino acids.

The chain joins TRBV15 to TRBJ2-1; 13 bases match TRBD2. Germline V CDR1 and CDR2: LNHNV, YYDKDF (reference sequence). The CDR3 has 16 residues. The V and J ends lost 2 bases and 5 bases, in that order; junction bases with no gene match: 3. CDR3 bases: TGTGCCACCAGCAGAATCGGGACTAGCGGGAACAATGAGCAGTTCTTC. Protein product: CATSRIGTSGNNEQFF.

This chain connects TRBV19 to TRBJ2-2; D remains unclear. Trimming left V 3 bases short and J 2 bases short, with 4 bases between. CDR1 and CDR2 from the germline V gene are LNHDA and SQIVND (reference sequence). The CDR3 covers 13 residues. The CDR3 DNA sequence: TGTGCCAGTAGTATTGCCAACACCGGGGAGCTGTTTTTT. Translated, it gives CASSIANTGELFF.

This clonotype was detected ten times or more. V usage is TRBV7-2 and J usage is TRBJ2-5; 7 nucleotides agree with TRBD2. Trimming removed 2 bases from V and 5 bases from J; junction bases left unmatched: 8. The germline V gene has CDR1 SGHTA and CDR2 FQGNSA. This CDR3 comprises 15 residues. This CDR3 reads CASSLMSGTLETQYF. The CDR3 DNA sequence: TGTGCCAGCAGCTTAATGAGCGGGACCCTCGAGACCCAGTACTTC.

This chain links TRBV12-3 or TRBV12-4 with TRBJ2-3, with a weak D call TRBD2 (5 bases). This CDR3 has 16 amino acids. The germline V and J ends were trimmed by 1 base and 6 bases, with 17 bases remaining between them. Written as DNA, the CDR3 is TGTGCCAGCAGTTTAGGGGCCGGGATCATCCTTGATACGCAGTATTTT. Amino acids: CASSLGAGIILDTQYF.

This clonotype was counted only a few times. CDR3 amino acids: CASSQGPSDSGANVLTF. The CDR3, as DNA: TGCGCCAGCAGCCAAGGTCCCAGCGACTCTGGGGCCAACGTCCTGACTTTC. The chain couples TRBV4-1 to TRBJ2-6, with no clear D. Trimming took 1 base from V and 0 from J, leaving 10 bases between them. Germline CDR1 MGHRA, CDR2 YSYEKL. The CDR3 extends over 17 amino acids.

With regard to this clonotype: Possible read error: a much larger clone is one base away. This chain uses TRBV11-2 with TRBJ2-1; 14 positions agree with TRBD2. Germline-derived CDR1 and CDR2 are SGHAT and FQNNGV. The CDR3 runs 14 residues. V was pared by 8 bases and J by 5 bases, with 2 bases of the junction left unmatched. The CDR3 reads CASAGLAGDNEQFF. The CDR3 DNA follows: TGTGCCAGCGCGGGACTAGCGGGAGACAATGAGCAGTTCTTC.

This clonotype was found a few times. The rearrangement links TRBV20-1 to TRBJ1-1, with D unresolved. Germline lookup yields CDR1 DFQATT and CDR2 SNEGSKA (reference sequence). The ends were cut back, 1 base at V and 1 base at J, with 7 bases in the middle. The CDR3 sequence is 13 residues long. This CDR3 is CSARVPGNTEAFF. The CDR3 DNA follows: TGCAGTGCTAGAGTCCCGGGGAACACTGAAGCTTTCTTT.

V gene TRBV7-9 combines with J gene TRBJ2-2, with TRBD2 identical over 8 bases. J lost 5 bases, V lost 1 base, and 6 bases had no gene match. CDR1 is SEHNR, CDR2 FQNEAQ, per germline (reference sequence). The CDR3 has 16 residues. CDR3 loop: CASSLEAGVHTGELFF. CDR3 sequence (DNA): TGTGCCAGCAGCTTAGAAGCGGGAGTTCATACCGGGGAGCTGTTTTTT.

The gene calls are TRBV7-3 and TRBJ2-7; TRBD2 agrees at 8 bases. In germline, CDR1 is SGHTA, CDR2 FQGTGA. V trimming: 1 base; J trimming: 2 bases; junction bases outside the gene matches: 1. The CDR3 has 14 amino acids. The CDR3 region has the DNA TGTGCCAGCAGCTTAAGGGGACTAGCCTACGAGCAGTACTTC. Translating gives CASSLRGLAYEQYF.